Listed here are 2 T cell receptor beta chains from one sample, sequenced in a study of blood T cells in healthy people across ages. A second roughly 6 to 12 cycle PCR used barcoded and J-beta primers. TCRdb passed the 5' RACE reads through MiXCR, listing each CDR3 protein once. The sample holds 950,000 to 1,200,000 distinct CDR3 sequences; around two fifths are singletons and the top ten take roughly 13%. Material for sequencing was blood. The source of these receptors is a man aged 18-30 years in good health.

The rearrangement uses TRBV20-1 and TRBJ1-5; no reliable D call. Germline CDR1 DFQATT, CDR2 SNEGSKA (reference sequence). V was shortened by 0 bases and J by 0 bases, with 3 bases between the two germline ends. The CDR3 is 13 amino acids. This CDR3 reads CSAREASNQPQHF. CDR3 in DNA: TGCAGTGCTAGAGAGGCTAGCAATCAGCCCCAGCATTTT.

With regard to this clonotype: This may come from a read error, since a much larger clone is one base off. The chain joins TRBV29-1 to TRBJ2-7, with D perhaps matching TRBD2 (5 bases). V lost 6 bases and J lost 7, with 22 bases in between. Germline CDR1 reads SQVTM; CDR2 reads ANQGSEA. The length of the CDR3 is 14 residues. The DNA for the CDR3 is TGCAGCGTCGAGGGTACCGAAGAGAACAATGAGCAGTACTTC. Its translation is CSVEGTEENNEQYF.